These T cell receptor beta chains were read from a single sample in a study of regulatory T cells in long-lasting Graves disease. MiXCR, applied by TCRdb to the multiplex PCR reads, yields one record per CDR3 protein. Of approximately 540,000 distinct CDR3 sequences listed, about 12% were seen once; the top ten hold around 9.3%. The same sample was also studied in work on T cells in Graves' hyperthyroidism and ophthalmopathy.

This specimen was peripheral blood mononuclear cells (PBMCs), taken at new diagnosis, from a patient treated with antithyroid drugs. The source of these receptors is a woman in her 30s with Graves disease. Both conserved end residues are part of each CDR3. The order of the fields is clone size, V gene, J gene, D gene, CDR3 DNA, CDR3 protein. The D gene is left open where the match is weak. Rows may omit the clone size; those that give it use once, few, many or a size class.

many	TRBV19	TRBJ2-5	TRBD2	TGTGCCAGTAGTGCCAGAAACTTAGCGGGAGGTAAAGAGACCCAGTACTTC	CASSARNLAGGKETQYF
many	TRBV12-5	TRBJ2-5	-	TGTGCTAGTGCCGAAAAACTAGCTACCGGAGAGACCCAGTACTTC	CASAEKLATGETQYF
many	TRBV13	TRBJ1-1	-	TGTGCCAGCAGCTTAGGCCTGCAGGTAATGAACACTGAAGCTTTCTTT	CASSLGLQVMNTEAFF
many	TRBV2	TRBJ2-1	TRBD2	TGTGCCAGCAGTGAACTAGCGGGAGGGTGGTTCTTC	CASSELAGGWFF
many	TRBV27	TRBJ1-5	-	TGTGCCAGCAGTTTGGGTAACAATCAGCCCCAGCATTTT	CASSLGNNQPQHF
-	TRBV25-1	TRBJ2-7	-	TGTGCCAGCAGTGAACTTGGGTACGAGCAGTACTTC	CASSELGYEQYF
few	TRBV18	TRBJ2-2	TRBD2	TGTGCCAGCTCACGTGGACTAGCGGGAGGCCAGGACACCGGGGAGCTGTTTTTT	CASSRGLAGGQDTGELFF
many	TRBV30	TRBJ1-5	-	TGTGCCTGGAGTGTGGAGGGTTGGGGCAATCAGCCCCAGCATTTT	CAWSVEGWGNQPQHF
few	TRBV6-2/TRBV6-3	TRBJ2-7	-	TGTGCCAGCAGTTACGGTCCAGACAGCTCCTACGAGCAGTACTTC	CASSYGPDSSYEQYF
many	TRBV19	TRBJ1-2	TRBD1	TGTGCCAGTAGGGTTGGGACAGGGATTAGCTATGGCTACACCTTC	CASRVGTGISYGYTF
many	TRBV11-2	TRBJ2-1	-	TGTGCCAGCAGTTTCGACAGAAACAATGAGCAGTTCTTC	CASSFDRNNEQFF
-	TRBV6-1	TRBJ2-7	-	TGTGCCAGCACTTTGCCCGACCGCGCCTACGAGCAGTACTTC	CASTLPDRAYEQYF
many	TRBV2	TRBJ2-4	TRBD2	TGTGCCAGCAGATTCGCCGGGACTAGCGGGAACATTCAGTACTTC	CASRFAGTSGNIQYF
many	TRBV2	TRBJ1-1	-	TGTGCCAGCAGTTTGGGACAATGGAACACTGAAGCTTTCTTT	CASSLGQWNTEAFF
many	TRBV15	TRBJ1-1	TRBD1	TGTGCCACCAGATCTGGGACAGGGGCCCTGACGAACACTGAAGCTTTCTTT	CATRSGTGALTNTEAFF
many	TRBV12-3/TRBV12-4	TRBJ2-3	-	TGTGCCAGCAGGCTACCGGAGGTCACAGATACGCAGTATTTT	CASRLPEVTDTQYF
-	TRBV6-1	TRBJ2-1	TRBD1	TGTGCCAGCAGGGACAGGGCTTCAGTTGGTGAGCAGTTCTTC	CASRDRASVGEQFF
-	TRBV6-1	TRBJ1-2	TRBD1	TGTGCCAGCAGTGAATTTTACGGGACAGGAACTCCTTATGGCTACACCTTC	CASSEFYGTGTPYGYTF
many	TRBV30	TRBJ2-5	-	TGTGCCTGGGGAAGGGGGTACCAAGAGACCCAGTACTTC	CAWGRGYQETQYF
-	TRBV4-1	TRBJ1-4	-	TGCGCCAGCAGTCAAATTCTTACAGGGACTAATGAAAAACTGTTTTTT	CASSQILTGTNEKLFF
many	TRBV30	TRBJ1-1	TRBD1	TGTGCCTGGGGGACAGGGAGGAGGGGGGCTTTCTTT	CAWGTGRRGAFF
-	TRBV9	TRBJ2-7	-	TGTGCCAGCAGCGTAGAGGACAGTGGGGCCTACGAGCAGTACTTC	CASSVEDSGAYEQYF
many	TRBV7-2	TRBJ2-7	-	TGTGCCAGCAGCTTAGTTCGGGAGCAGTACTTC	CASSLVREQYF
many	TRBV7-2	TRBJ2-3	-	TGTGCCAGCAGCTTAGGATCAGGTTCGGATACGCAGTATTTT	CASSLGSGSDTQYF
many	TRBV29-1	TRBJ2-5	-	TGCAGCGTTGAAGATCTTCAGGTGCGAACCCAGTACTTC	CSVEDLQVRTQYF
many	TRBV9	TRBJ1-6	-	TGTGCCAGCAGCACTCCCGGGGGGAGGGAATCGAATTCACCCCTCCACTTT	CASSTPGGRESNSPLHF
many	TRBV12-3/TRBV12-4	TRBJ2-2	-	TGTGCCAGCAGCCCACCCCCAAGGAGAAACGGGGAGCTGTTTTTT	CASSPPPRRNGELFF
many	TRBV19	TRBJ2-7	-	TGTGCCAGCAAAAACCCGGGACGTGAGCAGTACTTC	CASKNPGREQYF
-	TRBV5-1	TRBJ2-5	TRBD2	TGCGCCAGCAGGTTGGGGGGACTAGCGGGAGTGACGTACCAAGAGACCCAGTACTTC	CASRLGGLAGVTYQETQYF
-	TRBV4-3	TRBJ2-7	TRBD1	TGCGCCAGCAGCCAAGAGGGGACAGGGGCGGTGTACGAGCAGTACTTC	CASSQEGTGAVYEQYF
-	TRBV20-1	TRBJ1-2	-	TGCAGTGCTAGAGCGTCCTCGAGGGGCTACACCTTC	CSARASSRGYTF
-	TRBV6-5	TRBJ2-1	-	TGTGCCAGCAGTTACTCATTAAGCTCCTACAATGAGCAGTTCTTC	CASSYSLSSYNEQFF
many	TRBV2	TRBJ2-5	-	TGTGCCAGCAGTGGACGGACAGAGAAAGAAGAGACCCAGTACTTC	CASSGRTEKEETQYF
-	TRBV7-9	TRBJ1-1	TRBD1	TGTGCCAGCAGCTCCCGATATGGACAGGGGAGGGGCACTGAAGCTTTCTTT	CASSSRYGQGRGTEAFF
many	TRBV11-2	TRBJ2-7	-	TGTGCCAGCAGCCCCGGACAGACGTACAACGAGCAGTACTTC	CASSPGQTYNEQYF
many	TRBV7-2	TRBJ2-4	-	TGTGCCAGCAGCTTATCAAGCGGGACACACATTCAGTACTTC	CASSLSSGTHIQYF
-	TRBV9	TRBJ2-7	TRBD1	TGTGCCAGCAGCGCGAAGGGGGACAGGGGGGACCACGAGCAGTACTTC	CASSAKGDRGDHEQYF
-	TRBV12-3/TRBV12-4	TRBJ1-4	-	TGTGCCAGCAGTTTAACAGGATTTGCGGTGGGTGAAAAACTGTTTTTT	CASSLTGFAVGEKLFF
many	TRBV12-3/TRBV12-4	TRBJ2-5	-	TGTGCCAGCACCGCGGGGGGACAGGGCTTAGAGACCCAGTACTTC	CASTAGGQGLETQYF
-	TRBV28	TRBJ1-5	-	TGTGCCAGCAGTCCCTCGCGAGGCAATCAGCCCCAGCATTTT	CASSPSRGNQPQHF
many	TRBV19	TRBJ1-1	-	TGTGCCAGTAGTATAAAGCGCCGGAACACTGAAGCTTTCTTT	CASSIKRRNTEAFF
few	TRBV29-1	TRBJ2-1	TRBD2	TGCAGCGTTTATCCCGGGACTAGCGGGAGAGGCGGTGAGCAGTTCTTC	CSVYPGTSGRGGEQFF
few	TRBV7-2	TRBJ2-7	TRBD2	TGTGCCAGCAGCTTAATCTTCTTAGCGGGAGGGCCCTCATCCCTCTACGAGCAGTACTTC	CASSLIFLAGGPSSLYEQYF
many	TRBV6-2/TRBV6-3	TRBJ2-1	-	TGTGCCAGCAGTTCCCCTTTTATGGCTGGGCTCAATGAGCAGTTCTTC	CASSSPFMAGLNEQFF
once	TRBV20-1	TRBJ2-2	TRBD2	TGCAGTGCTAGACATAGCGGGAGGTCCCTCACCGGGGAGCTGTTTTTT	CSARHSGRSLTGELFF
-	TRBV5-4	TRBJ1-3	-	TGTGCCAGCAGCCCAGCGGGGGTCGGAGGAAACACCATATATTTT	CASSPAGVGGNTIYF
many	TRBV12-3/TRBV12-4	TRBJ2-7	-	TGTGCCAGCAGTTTCTCGCTCGCCGAGCAGTACTTC	CASSFSLAEQYF
many	TRBV6-1	TRBJ2-7	-	TGTGCCAGCATTCGTAAGCCCTCCTACGAGCAGTACTTC	CASIRKPSYEQYF
-	TRBV6-1	TRBJ1-3	-	TGTGCCAGCAGGGGAACCGCAGAGAGAAACACCATATATTTT	CASRGTAERNTIYF
-	TRBV7-6	TRBJ2-2	-	TGTGCCAGCAGCCTGGCGCCCAGCGGCGGCGGGGAGCTGTTTTTT	CASSLAPSGGGELFF
few	TRBV3-1	TRBJ1-1	TRBD1	TGTGCCAGCAGCCAATTCCTGACAGGGGTCAACACTGAAGCTTTCTTT	CASSQFLTGVNTEAFF
-	TRBV20-1	TRBJ2-7	-	TGCAGTGCTCGAGGACGGATTAGCTCCTACGAGCAGTACTTC	CSARGRISSYEQYF
-	TRBV7-9	TRBJ2-3	-	TGTGCCAGCAGCCTATGGGTAGGGGATCGGATCTCAGATACGCAGTATTTT	CASSLWVGDRISDTQYF
many	TRBV4-2	TRBJ1-5	-	TGTGCCAGCAGCTCACAGACGGGAAGCAATCAGCCCCAGCATTTT	CASSSQTGSNQPQHF
-	TRBV18	TRBJ1-3	TRBD1	TGTGCCAGCTCACCACTTTCCGGGACAGCAAAATACTCTGGAAACACCATATATTTT	CASSPLSGTAKYSGNTIYF
few	TRBV6-2/TRBV6-3	TRBJ2-7	TRBD1	TGTGCCAGCAGCCAGGGACAGGGGTTCTCCTACGAGCAGTACTTC	CASSQGQGFSYEQYF
-	TRBV6-2/TRBV6-3	TRBJ2-7	TRBD2	TGTGCCAGCAGTTTTTTCGGGCCGACTAGCGGAGAGAACTACGAGCAGTACTTC	CASSFFGPTSGENYEQYF
few	TRBV4-1	TRBJ2-1	TRBD2	TGCGCCAGCAGCCAAGTGGCCTTACGGGGGGGCCCCTACAATGAGCAGTTCTTC	CASSQVALRGGPYNEQFF
many	TRBV10-2	TRBJ2-7	TRBD2	TGCGCCAGCACGATCGGGACTAGCGGGCTCTACGAGCAGTACTTC	CASTIGTSGLYEQYF